The clone carrying this T cell receptor (beta chain) was detected ten times or more. The CDR3 sequence is 15 residues long. V was pared by 5 bases and J by 6 bases, with 20 bases between. Researchers prepared the TCRbeta library using unique molecular identifiers, the study reports. MiXCR, applied by TCRdb to the PCR reads, yields one record per CDR3 protein. The table includes some 500,000 distinct CDR3 sequences, approximately 20% detected once. The data originate from a study of T-cell reconstitution after alpha-beta-depleted transplantation in children. The V and J genes are TRBV12-3 or TRBV12-4 and TRBJ2-7, with D possibly TRBD1 on 7 matching bases. The sample consisted of PBMCs from the stem cell graft donor, taken from the stem cell graft. This sequence was found in a human donor who donated a stem cell graft to a child with acute lymphoblastic leukemia. The CDR3 DNA sequence: TGTGCCAGCAGTCCCTACAGGGGCCCCGGGGGCGAGCAGTACTTC. This sequence encodes CASSPYRGPGGEQYF.